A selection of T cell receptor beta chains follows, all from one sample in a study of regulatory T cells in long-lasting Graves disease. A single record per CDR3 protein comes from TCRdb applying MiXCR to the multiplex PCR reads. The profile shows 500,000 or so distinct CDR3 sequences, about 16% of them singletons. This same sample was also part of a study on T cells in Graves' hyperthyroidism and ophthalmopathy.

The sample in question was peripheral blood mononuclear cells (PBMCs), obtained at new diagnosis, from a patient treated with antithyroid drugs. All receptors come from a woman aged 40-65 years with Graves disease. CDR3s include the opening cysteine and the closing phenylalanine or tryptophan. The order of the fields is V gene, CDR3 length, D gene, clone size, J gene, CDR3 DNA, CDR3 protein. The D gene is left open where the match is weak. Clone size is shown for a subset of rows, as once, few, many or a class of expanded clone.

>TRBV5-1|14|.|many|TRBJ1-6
TGCGCCAGCAGCTTGGAACAGGTTAATTCACCCCTCCACTTT
CASSLEQVNSPLHF
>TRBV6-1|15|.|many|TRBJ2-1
TGTGCCAGCAGTCTAGGGACTTACTCCTACAATGAGCAGTTCTTC
CASSLGTYSYNEQFF
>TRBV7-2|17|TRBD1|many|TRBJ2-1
TGTGCCAGCAGCCCTACGAGGGGGACAGCCAAATACAATGAGCAGTTCTTC
CASSPTRGTAKYNEQFF
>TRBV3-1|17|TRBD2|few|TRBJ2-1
TGTGCCAGCAGCCCCCGGCTACTAGCGGGGGGGAGGGGTGAGCAGTTCTTC
CASSPRLLAGGRGEQFF
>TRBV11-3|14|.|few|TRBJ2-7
TGTGCCAGCAGCTTAGAGGGGAATTCCTACGAGCAGTACTTC
CASSLEGNSYEQYF
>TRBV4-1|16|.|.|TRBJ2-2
TGCGCCAGCAGCCAACTGGGCGGTGCGAACACCGGGGAGCTGTTTTTT
CASSQLGGANTGELFF
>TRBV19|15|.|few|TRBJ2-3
TGTGCCAGTAGTATGGGGGCCAGACGCACAGATACGCAGTATTTT
CASSMGARRTDTQYF
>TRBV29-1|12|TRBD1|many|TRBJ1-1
TGCAGCGTTGGGACAGGGCTCACTGAAGCTTTCTTT
CSVGTGLTEAFF
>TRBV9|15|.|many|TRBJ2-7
TGTGCCAGCAGCGGTGGTAGGAATCCGACCTACGAGCAGTACTTC
CASSGGRNPTYEQYF
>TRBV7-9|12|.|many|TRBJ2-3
TGTGCCAGCAGCCCGACTAGGGATACGCAGTATTTT
CASSPTRDTQYF
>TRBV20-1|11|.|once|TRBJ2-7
TGCAGTGCTAGCGGGAATTACGAGCAGTACTTC
CSASGNYEQYF
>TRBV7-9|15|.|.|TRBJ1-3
TGTGCCAGCAGCTCCGACTCAAACTCTGGAAACACCATATATTTT
CASSSDSNSGNTIYF
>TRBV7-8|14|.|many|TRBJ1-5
TGTGCCAGCAGCTTCCAGGGGATTACTCAGCCCCAGCATTTT
CASSFQGITQPQHF
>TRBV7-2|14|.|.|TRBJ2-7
TGTGCCAGCAGCTTTTCGAGGGGACGCTACGAGCAGTACTTC
CASSFSRGRYEQYF
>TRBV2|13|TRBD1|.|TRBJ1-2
TGTGCCAGCAGTGAGGGAGGGGGCGACGGCTACACCTTC
CASSEGGGDGYTF
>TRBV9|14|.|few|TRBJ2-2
TGTGCCAGCAGCGAGGGGGGCGGAACCGGGGAGCTGTTTTTT
CASSEGGGTGELFF
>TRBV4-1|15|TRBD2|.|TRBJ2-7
TGCGCCAGCAGCCGGACTAGCGGGGGGGCTGGCGAGCAGTACTTC
CASSRTSGGAGEQYF
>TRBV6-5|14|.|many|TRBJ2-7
TGTGCCAGCAGTTTTGGGGGCTCGATCTACGAGCAGTACTTC
CASSFGGSIYEQYF
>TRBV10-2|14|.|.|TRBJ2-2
TGCGCCAGCAGCGGGGCCCCGAACACCGGGGAGCTGTTTTTT
CASSGAPNTGELFF
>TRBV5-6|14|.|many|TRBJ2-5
TGTGCCAGCAGCTTGTGGCGGTACCAAGAGACCCAGTACTTC
CASSLWRYQETQYF